This T cell receptor beta chain was captured by sequencing in a study of human T cells and chemical hapten exposure. Whole-study findings and limits: Versus controls, significantly more large CDR3 similarity clusters arose from expanded TCRs.

Documented time point: patch test 2, 6 weeks after DPC sensitization. Treatment denoted: therapeutic diphenylcyclopropenone sensitization with weekly scalp DPC. Germline CDR1 and CDR2: LGHDT and YNNKEL (reference sequence). The CDR3 has 15 amino acids. Trimming pared 0 bases from V and 6 bases from J, leaving 12 bases between. TCRdb reprocessed the RACE reads with MiXCR, giving one entry per CDR3 protein. The sample includes 80,000 to 95,000 distinct CDR3 sequences, roughly 12% seen only once; the top ten take about 1.6%. Note on this clonotype: The antigen remains undetermined.

Sample: whole blood, taken in connection with sensitization to the hapten diphenylcyclopropenone (DPC). This sequence joins TRBV3-1 and TRBJ2-4; weak D call: TRBD1 (5 bases). This sequence was found in a man between 18 and 35 years old with alopecia areata. Some clones in this sample may be carry-over from other donors' samples. The CDR3 region has the DNA TGTGCCAGCAGCCAAGACTCAGGGATGGGAAACATTCAGTACTTC. Its protein product is CASSQDSGMGNIQYF.